The clone carrying this T cell receptor beta chain was counted a few times. Antigen unknown. These data come from a study of beta chain features in type 1 diabetes. Investigators reverse transcribed all isolated RNA, so they sequenced expressed TCRB transcripts. About 3.57 million reads were obtained on average from naive, central memory and regulatory T cell samples. Profiling relied on immunoSEQ multiplex PCR, and the TCRdb table lists in-frame clones only, not all of them. The sample includes approximately 730,000 clones, around an eighth seen only once; the top ten take approximately 0.02%. The ends were cut back, 0 bases at V and 5 bases at J, with 3 bases in the middle. CDR3 length: 11 residues. CDR1 and CDR2 (germline): DFQATT, SNEGSKA (reference sequence). Donors contributed one heparinised blood draw apiece, averaging approximately 120 mL. Via the markers CD45RO/CCR7/CD25/CD127/CD95/CD27, stem cell-like memory, regulatory, central memory and naive CD4+ cells were sorted.

Study-level points and caveats: Shorter TCRB CDR3s, moderately but significantly so, marked every one of the four CD4+ subsets in Type 1 diabetes patients.

V usage is TRBV20-1 and J usage is TRBJ2-3, with D unclear. The receptor's source is a young man with type 1 diabetes. Sequenced: naive CD4+ T cells from blood. The chain's CDR3 is CSARDRDTQYF. In nucleotides, the CDR3 is TGCAGTGCTAGAGATAGAGATACGCAGTATTTT.